These 6 T cell receptor beta chains originate from one sample sequenced in a study of blood T cell repertoires in COVID-19. The method was immunoSEQ multiplex PCR; TCRdb's version includes in-frame clones alone and lacks a portion of them. The data show approximately 120,000 clones, roughly 92% seen once. The source material was peripheral blood. The origin of the receptors is a middle-aged man with COVID-19, enrolled during active disease.

The J gene is TRBJ1-4, the V gene TRBV5-1; possible D gene TRBD1, 5 bases. V was pared by 6 bases and J by 1 base, with 10 bases between. The CDR3 contains 14 residues. Germline values: CDR1 SGHRS, CDR2 YFSETQ. The CDR3 DNA sequence: TGCGCCAGCACCGCGGACATAACTAATGAAAAACTGTTTTTT. Its protein product is CASTADITNEKLFF.

V is TRBV30 and J is TRBJ2-7, with D possibly matching TRBD1 (6 bases). The CDR3 loop spans 14 amino acids. The ends were cut back, 2 bases at V and 3 bases at J, with 14 bases in the middle. Looked up from germline, CDR1 is GTSNPN and CDR2 is SVGIG (reference sequence). CDR3 sequence reads: CAWSTGHSGYEQYF. The CDR3 region has the DNA TGTGCCTGGAGTACGGGACACTCGGGCTACGAGCAGTACTTC.

This chain joins TRBV6-5 and TRBJ2-3; tentatively, D is TRBD2 (7 bases). Germline values: CDR1 MNHEY, CDR2 SVGAGI. This CDR3 has 13 amino acids. The V and J ends lost 7 bases and 6 bases respectively, with 14 bases between them. This CDR3 reads CASTSWGGDTQYF. As DNA, the CDR3 is TGTGCCAGCACCTCGTGGGGGGGCGATACGCAGTATTTT.

This chain uses TRBV7-2 with TRBJ2-7; 7 nucleotides align to TRBD2. Losses at the gene ends were 4 bases for V and 6 bases for J; bases not matched to a gene: 6. The CDR3 runs to 13 residues. CDR1 and CDR2 from the germline V gene are SGHTA and FQGNSA. The CDR3 loop reads CASSSASGGEQYF. The CDR3 DNA reads as TGTGCCAGCAGCTCGGCTAGCGGAGGCGAGCAGTACTTC.

V usage is TRBV11-2 and J usage is TRBJ1-4, with a weak D call TRBD1 (5 bases). Germline lookup yields CDR1 SGHAT and CDR2 FQNNGV. Trimming shortened V by 3 bases and J by 4 bases, and 9 bases separated the two germline ends. This CDR3 comprises 14 residues. The CDR3 DNA is TGTGCCAGCAGCTTGGGGGGTGTTAATGAAAAACTGTTTTTT. This encodes CASSLGGVNEKLFF.

V and J are TRBV18 and TRBJ2-3, with D possibly TRBD2 on 5 matching bases. Germline assignment: CDR1 KGHSH and CDR2 LQKENI. CDR3 length: 12 residues. Deletions cut 6 bases from V and 6 bases from J, with 10 bases between. This CDR3 reads CASSPGTDTQYF. The CDR3 coding sequence is TGTGCCAGCTCTCCGGGAACGGATACGCAGTATTTT.